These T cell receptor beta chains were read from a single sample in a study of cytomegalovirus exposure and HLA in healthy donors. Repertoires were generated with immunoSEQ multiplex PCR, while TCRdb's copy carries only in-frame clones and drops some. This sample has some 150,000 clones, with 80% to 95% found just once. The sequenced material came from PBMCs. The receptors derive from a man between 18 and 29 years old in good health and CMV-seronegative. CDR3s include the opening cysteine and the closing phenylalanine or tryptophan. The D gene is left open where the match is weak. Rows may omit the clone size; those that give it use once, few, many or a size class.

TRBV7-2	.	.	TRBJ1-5	CASSLYRDDQPQHF	TGTGCCAGCAGCCTCTACCGGGATGATCAGCCCCAGCATTTT
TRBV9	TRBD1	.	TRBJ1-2	CASSVGQGDGYTF	TGTGCCAGCAGCGTAGGACAGGGAGATGGCTACACCTTC
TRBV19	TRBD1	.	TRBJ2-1	CASTGTGVYNEQFF	TGTGCCAGTACTGGGACAGGGGTCTACAATGAGCAGTTCTTC
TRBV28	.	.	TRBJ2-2	CATKQNTGELFF	TGTGCCACCAAACAGAACACCGGGGAGCTGTTTTTT
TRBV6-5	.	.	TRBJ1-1	CASSYSRGNTEAFF	TGTGCCAGCAGTTACTCGCGCGGGAACACTGAAGCTTTCTTT
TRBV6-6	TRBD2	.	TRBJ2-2	CASSYRGAGELFF	TGTGCCAGCAGTTATCGGGGGGCCGGGGAGCTGTTTTTT
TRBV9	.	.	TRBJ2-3	CASSRLGPTDTQYF	TGTGCCAGCAGTCGCCTAGGCCCCACAGATACGCAGTATTTT
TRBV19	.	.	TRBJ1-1	CASSSKSSTEAFF	TGTGCCAGTAGTTCAAAGTCCAGCACTGAAGCTTTCTTT
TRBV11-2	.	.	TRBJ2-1	CASSSPKHLAGNEQFF	TGTGCCAGCAGCTCACCCAAACATCTCGCGGGGAATGAGCAGTTCTTC
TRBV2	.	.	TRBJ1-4	CASSGQGGYANEKLFF	TGTGCCAGCAGTGGGCAGGGAGGGTATGCTAATGAAAAACTGTTTTTT
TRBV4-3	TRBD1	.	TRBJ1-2	CASSQQTGNYGYTF	TGCGCCAGCAGCCAACAGACAGGGAACTATGGCTACACCTTC
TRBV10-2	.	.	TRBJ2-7	CASSTSQAYEQYF	TGCGCCAGCAGTACGTCCCAGGCCTACGAGCAGTACTTC
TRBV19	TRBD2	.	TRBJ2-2	CASSTSGQNTGELFF	TGTGCCAGTAGTACTAGCGGCCAGAACACCGGGGAGCTGTTTTTT
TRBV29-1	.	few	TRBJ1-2	CSVEERGNGYTF	TGCAGCGTTGAAGAACGAGGGAACGGCTACACCTTC
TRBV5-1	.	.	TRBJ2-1	CASSLERARAIYNEQFF	TGCGCCAGCAGCTTGGAACGGGCCAGGGCGATTTACAATGAGCAGTTCTTC
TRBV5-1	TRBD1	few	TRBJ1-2	CASSLQTGGGYGYTF	TGCGCCAGCAGCCTCCAGACAGGGGGAGGATATGGCTACACCTTC
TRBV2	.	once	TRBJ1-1	CASTKDMNTEAFF	TGTGCCAGCACAAAAGACATGAACACTGAAGCTTTCTTT
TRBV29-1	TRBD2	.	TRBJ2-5	CSVGSGRGVETQYF	TGCAGCGTTGGTAGCGGGAGGGGGGTGGAGACCCAGTACTTC
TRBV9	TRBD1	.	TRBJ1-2	CASSVADRGVLYGYTF	TGTGCCAGCAGCGTCGCGGACAGGGGCGTCCTCTATGGCTACACCTTC
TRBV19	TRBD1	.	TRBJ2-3	CASSIQGVLTDTQYF	TGTGCCAGTAGTATACAGGGGGTTTTGACAGATACGCAGTATTTT
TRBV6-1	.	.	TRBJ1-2	CASSVEREHYGYTF	TGTGCCAGCAGTGTAGAGAGGGAGCACTATGGCTACACCTTC
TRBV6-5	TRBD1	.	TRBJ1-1	CASSYLRTGGTEAFF	TGTGCCAGCAGTTACCTTAGGACAGGGGGCACTGAAGCTTTCTTT
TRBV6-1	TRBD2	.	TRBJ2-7	CASTSGGVPYEQYF	TGTGCCAGCACATCGGGGGGGGTACCGTACGAGCAGTACTTC
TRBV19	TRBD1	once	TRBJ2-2	CASSRGGGNTGELFF	TGTGCCAGTAGCCGAGGGGGCGGGAACACCGGGGAGCTGTTTTTT
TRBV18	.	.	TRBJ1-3	CASSPQGSGNTIYF	TGTGCCAGCTCACCCCAGGGGTCTGGAAACACCATATATTTT
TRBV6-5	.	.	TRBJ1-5	CASSYDLSQPQHF	TGTGCCAGCAGTTACGATTTGAGCCAGCCCCAGCATTTT